The next 25 T cell receptor beta chains were all read from a single sample in a study of shared T cell receptors in the human thymus. Sequenced by immunoSEQ multiplex PCR; TCRdb stores in-frame clones only, minus some. The sample consists of some 720,000 clones, roughly 90% of them appearing once. These data also formed part of another study, on human thymus T cells.

Sequenced: thymocytes. The receptor set was obtained from a boy less than two years old with a congenital heart defect.

The chain is built from TRBV14 and TRBJ2-7; 9 nucleotides align to TRBD2. CDR1 is SGHDN, CDR2 FVKESK, per germline. The CDR3 length is 17 residues. V shed 1 base and J 2 bases; nucleotides not matched to a gene: 9. DNA for the CDR3: TGTGCCAGCAGCCAAGTTCCAAGGACTAGCGTGACCTACGAGCAGTACTTC. Residues: CASSQVPRTSVTYEQYF.

The rearrangement uses TRBV12-1 and TRBJ2-1; the table's TRBD1 call for D was not verified on the DNA. TRBV12-1 is tagged as a pseudogene. This CDR3 comprises 12 residues. CDR3 nucleotide sequence: TGTGCCAGCCCCGTTATCAGGGGTGAGCAGTTCTTC. It codes for CASPVIRGEQFF.

The rearrangement uses TRBV2 and TRBJ2-3; 8 nucleotides match TRBD2. The V segment lost 5 bases and the J segment 3 bases; nucleotides outside the gene matches: 7. The CDR3 totals 15 residues. Germline CDR1 and CDR2: SNHLY and FYNNEI. The CDR3 nucleotides read TGTGCCAGCAGTCAACTAGCGGCGGAGACAGATACGCAGTATTTT. Protein: CASSQLAAETDTQYF.

This rearrangement joins TRBV7-9 to TRBJ2-1, with TRBD1 as a possible D gene (6 bases). Trimming cost V 3 bases and J 7 bases, with 16 bases left between them. This CDR3 contains 15 residues. Germline CDR1 reads SEHNR; CDR2 reads FQNEAQ (reference sequence). The CDR3 loop is CASSFYRQASNEQFF. CDR3 DNA: TGTGCCAGCAGCTTTTACCGACAGGCTTCGAATGAGCAGTTCTTC.

The rearrangement joins TRBV27 to TRBJ2-7; 8 bases map to TRBD1. V shed 6 bases, J shed 2 bases, and the junction held 3 bases outside the gene matches. Germline values: CDR1 MNHEY, CDR2 SMNVEV (reference sequence). The CDR3 spans 13 residues. CDR3 in amino acids: CASRGRGPYEQYF. DNA for the CDR3: TGTGCCAGCAGAGGCAGGGGGCCCTACGAGCAGTACTTC.

This sequence joins TRBV27 and TRBJ2-7; a weak D match, TRBD2 (5 bases). The germline V gene has CDR1 MNHEY and CDR2 SMNVEV (reference sequence). There are 16 residues in the CDR3. With 2 bases removed from V and 4 bases from J, the gap between germline ends came to 18 bases. CDR3 sequence (DNA): TGTGCCAGCAGTTTAGACCGAGGGAGTGGGCTTTACGAGCAGTACTTC. Translated, it gives CASSLDRGSGLYEQYF.

The chain has TRBV6-5 and TRBJ1-2; D gene ambiguous. Between the trimmed V and J ends, which lost 0 bases and 4 bases, there was a span of 9 bases. Germline V lookup: CDR1 MNHEY, CDR2 SVGAGI. This CDR3 is 14 amino acids long. CDR3 nucleotide sequence: TGTGCCAGCAGTTACTCGATAATGAGCTATGGCTACACCTTC. It translates to CASSYSIMSYGYTF.

This chain uses TRBV27 with TRBJ2-7; 10 positions match TRBD2. The germline CDR1 and CDR2 sequences are MNHEY and SMNVEV (reference sequence). Trimming took 6 bases from V and 5 from J; bases not matched to a gene: 10. The CDR3 loop spans 15 amino acids. This CDR3 is CASRAGLAETHEQYF. The CDR3 region has the DNA TGTGCCAGCAGGGCAGGACTAGCGGAGACCCACGAGCAGTACTTC.

V gene TRBV11-3 combines with J gene TRBJ2-3; 13 bases agree with TRBD2. The germline V gene has CDR1 SGHNT and CDR2 YENEEA. There are 18 residues in the CDR3. The V gene end was trimmed by 5 bases and the J gene end by 2 bases; junction bases not matched to a gene: 10. The CDR3: CASSAYSGTSGATDTQYF. In DNA form, the CDR3 reads TGTGCCAGCAGCGCCTACTCCGGGACTAGCGGGGCCACAGATACGCAGTATTTT.

This clone was observed a few times. The gene calls are TRBV6-5 and TRBJ2-7, with D possibly being TRBD2 (5 bases). The CDR3 spans 13 residues. V gave up 2 bases and J gave up 1 base, with 6 bases separating them. Germline CDR1 MNHEY, CDR2 SVGAGI. The CDR3 DNA sequence: TGTGCCAGCAGTTACGAGGGATCCTACGAGCAGTACTTC. Amino acids: CASSYEGSYEQYF.

This chain connects TRBV5-4 to TRBJ2-1, with a weak D call TRBD1 (5 bases). Deletions cut 0 bases from V and 6 bases from J, with 7 bases between. This CDR3 is built from 13 residues. Germline V CDR1 and CDR2: SGHNT, YYREEE (reference sequence). Here the CDR3 DNA reads TGTGCCAGCAGCTTGGGCCAGGGCAATGAGCAGTTCTTC. As protein: CASSLGQGNEQFF. Filled out from reference TRBV5-4 and TRBJ2-1, the complete variable domain reads ETGVTQSPTHLIKTRGQQVTLRCSSQSGHNTVSWYQQALGQGPQFIFQYYREEENGRGNFPPRFSGLQFPNYSSELNVNALELDDSALYLCASSLGQGNEQFFGPGTRLTVL.

This chain uses TRBV6-1 with TRBJ2-3, with 13 bases matching TRBD2. Trimming at V came to 4 bases and at J to 5 bases, leaving 6 bases not matched to a gene. This CDR3 comprises 16 residues. Germline V gives CDR1 MNHNS, CDR2 SASEGT. In nucleotides, the CDR3 is TGTGCCAGCAGTGTGCCCGGGACTAGCGGGAAAGATACGCAGTATTTT. Translation: CASSVPGTSGKDTQYF.

This chain uses TRBV30 with TRBJ2-7, with 11 bases fitting TRBD2. The CDR3 extends over 18 amino acids. The germline V gene encodes CDR1 GTSNPN and CDR2 SVGIG (reference sequence). Germline trimming cut 0 bases from V and 3 bases from J; bases unmatched to any gene: 13. In nucleotides, the CDR3 is TGTGCCTGGAGTGTAGCCCCCCAAGCCGGGACTAGCGGCTACGAGCAGTACTTC. Encoded protein: CAWSVAPQAGTSGYEQYF.

The V call is TRBV7-9, the J call TRBJ1-2; D is uncertain. The germline V gene has CDR1 SEHNR and CDR2 FQNEAQ (reference sequence). The V end lost 3 bases, the J end lost 2 bases, and 10 bases lay between the germline ends. CDR3 length: 14 residues. CDR3 protein: CASSFRGKNYGYTF. CDR3 DNA: TGTGCCAGCAGCTTTCGCGGGAAGAACTATGGCTACACCTTC.

The chain employs TRBV4-1 and TRBJ2-1; the match to TRBD2 covers 11 bases. This CDR3 has 22 residues. Germline CDR1 reads MGHRA; CDR2 reads YSYEKL. Germline trimming cut 0 bases from V and 0 bases from J; bases unmatched to any gene: 16. Here the CDR3 reads CASSQDRGTSGVKGGSYNEQFF. The CDR3, as DNA: TGCGCCAGCAGCCAAGATCGAGGGACTAGCGGTGTAAAGGGGGGCTCCTACAATGAGCAGTTCTTC.

The rearrangement uses TRBV28 and TRBJ2-2, with 9 positions matching TRBD2. The CDR3 is 20 residues long. After removal of 0 bases from V and 6 bases from J, the junction contained 17 bases not matched to a gene. Germline V gene data show CDR1 as MDHEN and CDR2 as SYDVKM. The CDR3 is CASSLWAGPSGNIRSGELFF. DNA of the CDR3: TGTGCCAGCAGTTTATGGGCCGGGCCTAGCGGGAATATTCGATCCGGGGAGCTGTTTTTT.

This chain joins TRBV5-1 and TRBJ2-3; D gene ambiguous. Trimming took off 4 bases at V and 0 bases at J, with 3 bases between the two ends. The CDR3 has 12 residues. The germline V gene encodes CDR1 SGHRS and CDR2 YFSETQ. DNA of the CDR3: TGCGCCAGCAGCCCTAGCACAGATACGCAGTATTTT. The encoded protein is CASSPSTDTQYF.

CDR3 loop: CASSLKSNGRVSSTDTQYF. CDR3 DNA sequence: TGTGCCAGCAGCTTAAAGTCGAACGGGAGAGTATCTAGCACAGATACGCAGTATTTT. The V call is TRBV7-3, the J call TRBJ2-3; D is perhaps TRBD2 (6 bases). Trimming stripped 1 base from V and 0 bases from J, with 20 bases between. The CDR3 contains 19 residues. The V gene's germline CDR1 is SGHTA and CDR2 FQGTGA.

This chain connects TRBV7-3 to TRBJ2-4, with D perhaps TRBD2 (6 bases). Germline V gene sequence: CDR1 SGHTA, CDR2 FQGTGA. Trimming removed 2 bases from V and 0 bases from J, with 17 bases in between. The CDR3 is made up of 18 amino acids. The CDR3: CASSLVLATRLAKNIQYF. CDR3 sequence (DNA): TGTGCCAGCAGCTTAGTCCTAGCGACTAGGCTAGCCAAAAACATTCAGTACTTC. The full variable domain, rest sourced from reference TRBV7-3 and TRBJ2-4, is GAGVSQTPSNKVTEKGKYVELRCDPISGHTALYWYRQSLGQGPEFLIYFQGTGAADDSGLPNDRFFAVRPEGSVSTLKIQRTERGDSAVYLCASSLVLATRLAKNIQYFGAGTRLSVL.

The chain combines TRBV28 with TRBJ2-4; 12 positions agree with TRBD2. CDR3 length equals 16 residues. Germline V gene sequence: CDR1 MDHEN, CDR2 SYDVKM. V lost 2 bases to trimming and J lost 8 bases; unmatched junction nucleotides: 7. The CDR3 DNA follows: TGTGCCAGCAGTTTACTGACTAGCGGGAGTGGGGACATTCAGTACTTC. It codes for CASSLLTSGSGDIQYF.

The CDR3 here is CASGNGTGCEKLFF. DNA for the CDR3: TGTGCTAGTGGTAACGGGACAGGGTGCGAAAAACTGTTTTTT. The chain uses TRBV12-5 and TRBJ1-4, with 9 nucleotides matching TRBD1. J was trimmed by 8 bases and V by 5 bases; bases with no gene match: 6. The germline V gene encodes CDR1 LGHNT and CDR2 FRNRAP. The CDR3 length is 14 residues. Using reference TRBV12-5 and TRBJ1-4 for the parts outside the CDR3, the full variable domain is DARVTQTPRHKVTEMGQEVTMRCQPILGHNTVFWYRQTMMQGLELLAYFRNRAPLDDSGMPKDRFSAEMPDATLATLKIQPSEPRDSAVYFCASGNGTGCEKLFFGSGTQLSVL.

J is TRBJ2-3 and V is TRBV5-4; 8 bases align to TRBD2. V shed 4 bases and J 0 bases; nucleotides not matched to a gene: 7. Germline-derived CDR1 and CDR2 are SGHNT and YYREEE (reference sequence). The CDR3 consists of 16 residues. CDR3: CASSKVQRGSTDTQYF. CDR3 DNA: TGTGCCAGCAGCAAGGTCCAGCGGGGGAGCACAGATACGCAGTATTTT.

This clone has just a few counts. The V and J genes are TRBV6-5 and TRBJ2-4, with D maybe TRBD1 (6 bases). Germline V gene data show CDR1 as MNHEY and CDR2 as SVGAGI. The V end lost 4 bases, the J end lost 8 bases, and 15 bases lay between the germline ends. The CDR3 loop spans 14 amino acids. The CDR3 DNA reads as TGTGCCAGCAGTTTACGGACAGAGAAGGACATTCAGTACTTC. The encoded protein is CASSLRTEKDIQYF.

The chain combines TRBV19 with TRBJ2-5; 9 bases line up with TRBD2. This CDR3 is 13 amino acids long. From germline, CDR1 is LNHDA and CDR2 SQIVND (reference sequence). Trimming removed 7 bases from V and 5 bases from J; junction bases left unmatched: 5. CDR3 bases: TGTGCCAGTAACGAGCGGGAGGAGGAGACCCAGTACTTC. Protein product: CASNEREEETQYF. The complete variable domain, with remaining parts taken from reference TRBV19 and TRBJ2-5, reads DGGITQSPKYLFRKEGQNVTLSCEQNLNHDAMYWYRQDPGQGLRLIYYSQIVNDFQKGDIAEGYSVSREKKESFPLTVTSAQKNPTAFYLCASNEREEETQYFGPGTRLLVL.

The rearrangement joins TRBV5-1 to TRBJ1-1; 9 bases line up with TRBD1. J gave up 0 bases and V 3 bases, and 6 bases lay outside the gene matches. CDR1 SGHRS and CDR2 YFSETQ come from the germline V gene. The CDR3 has 16 residues. The DNA for the CDR3 is TGCGCCAGCAGCTGGGGGACAGGGCGAATGAACACTGAAGCTTTCTTT. Translating gives CASSWGTGRMNTEAFF.